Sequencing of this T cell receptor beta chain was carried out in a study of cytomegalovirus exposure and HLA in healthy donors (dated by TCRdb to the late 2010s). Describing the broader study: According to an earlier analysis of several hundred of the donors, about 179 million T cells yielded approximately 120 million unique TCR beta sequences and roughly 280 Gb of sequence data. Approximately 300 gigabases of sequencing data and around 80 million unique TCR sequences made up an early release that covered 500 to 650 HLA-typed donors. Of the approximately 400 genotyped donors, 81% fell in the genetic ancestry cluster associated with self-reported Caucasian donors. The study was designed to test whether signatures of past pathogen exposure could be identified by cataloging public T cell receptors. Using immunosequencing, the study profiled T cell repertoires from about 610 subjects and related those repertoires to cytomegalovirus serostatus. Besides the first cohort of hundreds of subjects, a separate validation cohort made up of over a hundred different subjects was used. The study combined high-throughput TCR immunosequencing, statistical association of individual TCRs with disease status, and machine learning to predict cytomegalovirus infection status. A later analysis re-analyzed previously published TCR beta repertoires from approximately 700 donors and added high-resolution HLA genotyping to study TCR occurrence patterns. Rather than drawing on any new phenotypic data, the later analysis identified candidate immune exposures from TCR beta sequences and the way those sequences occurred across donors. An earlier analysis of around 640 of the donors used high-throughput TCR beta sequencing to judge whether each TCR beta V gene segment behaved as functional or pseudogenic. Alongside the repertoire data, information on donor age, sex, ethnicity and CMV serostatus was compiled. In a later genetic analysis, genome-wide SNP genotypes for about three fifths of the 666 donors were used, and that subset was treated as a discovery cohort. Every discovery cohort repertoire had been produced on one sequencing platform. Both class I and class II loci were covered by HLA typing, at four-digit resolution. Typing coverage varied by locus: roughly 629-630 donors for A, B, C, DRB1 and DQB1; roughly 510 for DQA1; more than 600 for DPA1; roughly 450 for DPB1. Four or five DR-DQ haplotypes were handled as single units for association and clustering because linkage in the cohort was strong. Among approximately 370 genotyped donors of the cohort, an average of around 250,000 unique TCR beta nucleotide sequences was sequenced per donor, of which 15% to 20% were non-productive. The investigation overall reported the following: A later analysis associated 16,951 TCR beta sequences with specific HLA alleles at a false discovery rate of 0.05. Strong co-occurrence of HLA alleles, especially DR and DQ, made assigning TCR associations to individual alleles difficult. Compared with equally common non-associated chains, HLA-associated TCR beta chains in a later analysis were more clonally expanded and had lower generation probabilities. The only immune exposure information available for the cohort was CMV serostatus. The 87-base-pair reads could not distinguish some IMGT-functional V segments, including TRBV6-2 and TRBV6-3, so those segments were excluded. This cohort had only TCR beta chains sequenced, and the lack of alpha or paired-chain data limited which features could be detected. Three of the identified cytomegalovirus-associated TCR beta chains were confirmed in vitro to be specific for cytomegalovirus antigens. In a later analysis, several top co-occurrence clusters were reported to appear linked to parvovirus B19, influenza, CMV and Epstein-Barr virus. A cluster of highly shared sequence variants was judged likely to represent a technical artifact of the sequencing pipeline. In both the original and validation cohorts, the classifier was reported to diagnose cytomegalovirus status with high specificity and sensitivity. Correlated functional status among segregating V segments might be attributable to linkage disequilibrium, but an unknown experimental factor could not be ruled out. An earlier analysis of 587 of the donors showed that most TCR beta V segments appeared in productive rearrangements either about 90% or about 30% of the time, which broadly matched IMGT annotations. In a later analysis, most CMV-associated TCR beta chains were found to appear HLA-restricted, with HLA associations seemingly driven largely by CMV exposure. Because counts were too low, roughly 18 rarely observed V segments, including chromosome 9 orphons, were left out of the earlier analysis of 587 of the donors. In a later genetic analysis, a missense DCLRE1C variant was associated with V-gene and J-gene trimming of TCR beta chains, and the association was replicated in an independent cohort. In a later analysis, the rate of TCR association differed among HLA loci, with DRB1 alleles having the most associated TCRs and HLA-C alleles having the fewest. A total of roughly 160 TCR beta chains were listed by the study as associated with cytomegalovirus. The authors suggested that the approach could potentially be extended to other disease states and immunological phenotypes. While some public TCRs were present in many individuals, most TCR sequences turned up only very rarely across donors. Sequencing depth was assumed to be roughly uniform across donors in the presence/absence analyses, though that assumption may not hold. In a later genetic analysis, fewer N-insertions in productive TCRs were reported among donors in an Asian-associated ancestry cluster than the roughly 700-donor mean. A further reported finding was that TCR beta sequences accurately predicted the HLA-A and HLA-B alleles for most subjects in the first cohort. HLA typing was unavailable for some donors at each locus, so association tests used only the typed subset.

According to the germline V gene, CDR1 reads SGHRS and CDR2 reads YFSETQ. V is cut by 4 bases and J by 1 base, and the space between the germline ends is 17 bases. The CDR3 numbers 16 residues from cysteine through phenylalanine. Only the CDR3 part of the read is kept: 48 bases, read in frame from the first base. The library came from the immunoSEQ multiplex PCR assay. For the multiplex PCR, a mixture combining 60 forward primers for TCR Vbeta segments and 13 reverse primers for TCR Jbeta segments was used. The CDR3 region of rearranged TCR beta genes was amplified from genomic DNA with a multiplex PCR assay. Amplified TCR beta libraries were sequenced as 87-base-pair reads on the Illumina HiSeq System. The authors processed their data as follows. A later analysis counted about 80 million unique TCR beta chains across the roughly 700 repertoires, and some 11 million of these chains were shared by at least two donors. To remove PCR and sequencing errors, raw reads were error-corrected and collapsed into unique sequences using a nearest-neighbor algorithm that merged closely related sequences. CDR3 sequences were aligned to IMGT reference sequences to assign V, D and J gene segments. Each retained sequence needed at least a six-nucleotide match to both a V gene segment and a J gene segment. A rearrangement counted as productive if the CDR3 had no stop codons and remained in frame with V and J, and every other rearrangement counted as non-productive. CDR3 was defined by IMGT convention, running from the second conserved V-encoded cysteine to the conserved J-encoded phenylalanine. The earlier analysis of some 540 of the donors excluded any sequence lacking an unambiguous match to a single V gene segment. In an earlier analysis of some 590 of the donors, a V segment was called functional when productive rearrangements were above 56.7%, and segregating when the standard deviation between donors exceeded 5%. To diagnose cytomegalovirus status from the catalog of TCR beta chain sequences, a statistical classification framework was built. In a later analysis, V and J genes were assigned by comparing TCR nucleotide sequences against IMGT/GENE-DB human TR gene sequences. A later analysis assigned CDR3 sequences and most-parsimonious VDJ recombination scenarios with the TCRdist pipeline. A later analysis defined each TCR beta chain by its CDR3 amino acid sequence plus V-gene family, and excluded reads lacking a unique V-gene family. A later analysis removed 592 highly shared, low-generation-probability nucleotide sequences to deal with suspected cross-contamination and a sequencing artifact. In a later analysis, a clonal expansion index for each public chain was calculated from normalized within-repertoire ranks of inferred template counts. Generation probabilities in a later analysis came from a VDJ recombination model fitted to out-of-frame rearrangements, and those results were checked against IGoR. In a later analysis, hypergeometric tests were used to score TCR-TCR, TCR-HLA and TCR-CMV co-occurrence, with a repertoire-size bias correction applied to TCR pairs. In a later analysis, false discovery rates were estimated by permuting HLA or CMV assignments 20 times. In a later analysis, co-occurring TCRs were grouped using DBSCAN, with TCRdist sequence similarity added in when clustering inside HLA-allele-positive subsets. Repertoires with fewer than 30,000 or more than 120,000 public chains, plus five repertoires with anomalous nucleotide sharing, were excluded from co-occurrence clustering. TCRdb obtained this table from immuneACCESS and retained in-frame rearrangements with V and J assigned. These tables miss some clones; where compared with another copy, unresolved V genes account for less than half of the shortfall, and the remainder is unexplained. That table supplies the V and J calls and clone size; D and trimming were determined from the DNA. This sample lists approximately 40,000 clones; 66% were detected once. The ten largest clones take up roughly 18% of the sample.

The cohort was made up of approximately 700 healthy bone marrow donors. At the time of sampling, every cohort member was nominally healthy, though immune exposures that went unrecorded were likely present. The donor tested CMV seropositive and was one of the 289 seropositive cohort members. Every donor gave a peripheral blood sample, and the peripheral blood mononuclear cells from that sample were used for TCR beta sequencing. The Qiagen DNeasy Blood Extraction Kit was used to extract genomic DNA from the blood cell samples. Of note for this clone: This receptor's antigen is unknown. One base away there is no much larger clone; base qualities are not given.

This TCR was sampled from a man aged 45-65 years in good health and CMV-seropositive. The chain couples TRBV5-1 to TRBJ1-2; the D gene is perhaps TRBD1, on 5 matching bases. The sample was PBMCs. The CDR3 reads CASSRGAGGDNYGYTF. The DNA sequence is TGCGCCAGCAGCAGGGGTGCGGGGGGAGATAACTATGGCTACACCTTC. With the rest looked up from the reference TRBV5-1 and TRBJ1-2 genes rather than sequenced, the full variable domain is KAGVTQTPRYLIKTRGQQVTLSCSPISGHRSVSWYQQTPGQGLQFLFEYFSETQRNKGNFPGRFSGRQFSNSRSEMNVSTLELGDSALYLCASSRGAGGDNYGYTFGSGTRLTVV.